These 31 T cell receptor beta chains came from one sample sequenced in a study of beta chain features in type 1 diabetes. Study-wide findings and caveats: Patients with Type 1 diabetes showed moderately but significantly shorter TCRB CDR3s in all four CD4+ subsets.

Their antigens are not known. All of the isolated RNA was reverse transcribed, so expressed TCRB transcripts were sequenced. Measured with immunoSEQ multiplex PCR; TCRdb has only the in-frame clones, and not every one. The data contain 330,000 or so clones, around an eighth of them seen just once; the ten biggest clones take up around 0.0099%. The sample comprised naive CD4+ T cells from blood. All receptors derive from a young woman with type 1 diabetes.

This clone has only a few counts. This rearrangement joins TRBV4-3 to TRBJ1-1; D is possibly TRBD1 (5 bases). Trimming stripped 4 bases from V and 0 bases from J, with 12 bases between. This CDR3 region has 15 residues. Germline V gene data show CDR1 as LGHNA and CDR2 as YSLEER. This CDR3 reads CASSRTRAMNTEAFF. The CDR3 DNA sequence: TGCGCCAGCAGCCGGACCAGGGCCATGAACACTGAAGCTTTCTTT.

This clone was detected a few times. This chain connects TRBV9 to TRBJ2-1; 8 bases map to TRBD1. Per germline, CDR1 SGDLS and CDR2 YYNGEE. The CDR3 spans 15 residues. The trim removed 1 base at V and 6 bases at J, leaving 6 bases unmatched. The CDR3 loop is CASSVRDRSGNEQFF. In DNA, the CDR3 is TGTGCCAGCAGCGTAAGGGACAGGTCGGGCAATGAGCAGTTCTTC.

The rearrangement links TRBV18 to TRBJ1-6; the D is unclear. CDR3 length: 16 amino acids. V lost 2 bases to trimming and J lost 0 bases, with 8 bases between them. CDR1 KGHSH and CDR2 LQKENI come from the germline V gene. The CDR3 region is CASSPITSSYNSPLHF. CDR3 sequence (DNA): TGTGCCAGCTCACCAATTACCAGCTCCTATAATTCACCCCTCCACTTT.

This chain links TRBV6-6 with TRBJ1-2; 8 bases are a match to TRBD1. With V trimmed by 2 bases and J by 3 bases, 5 bases remained unmatched. The CDR3 contains 15 residues. CDR1 MNHNY and CDR2 SVGAGI come from the germline V gene (reference sequence). CDR3 loop: CASSYQGAPDYGYTF. The CDR3 coding sequence is TGTGCCAGCAGTTACCAGGGGGCGCCGGACTATGGCTACACCTTC.

The J gene is TRBJ2-5, the V gene TRBV19; 8 bases line up with TRBD2. Germline CDR1 and CDR2: LNHDA and SQIVND (reference sequence). This CDR3 is 13 amino acids long. V was clipped by 6 bases and J by 4 bases; unmatched bases: 4. CDR3 amino acids: CASSGRAIETQYF. The DNA of the CDR3 is TGTGCCAGTAGCGGGAGGGCCATAGAGACCCAGTACTTC.

The V gene is TRBV14, the J gene TRBJ2-6; TRBD1 is a possible D gene (5 bases). V gave up 1 base and J gave up 2 bases, with 15 bases separating them. This CDR3 region has 18 residues. The germline CDR1 and CDR2 sequences are SGHDN and FVKESK. For the CDR3, the DNA is TGTGCCAGCAGCCAAGTTTCAGGGCTCCTTACTGGGGCCAACGTCCTGACTTTC. Translation gives CASSQVSGLLTGANVLTF. The full variable domain, with the rest looked up from reference TRBV14 and TRBJ2-6, is EAGVTQFPSHSVIEKGQTVTLRCDPISGHDNLYWYRRVMGKEIKFLLHFVKESKQDESGMPNNRFLAERTGGTYSTLKVQPAELEDSGVYFCASSQVSGLLTGANVLTFGAGSRLTVL.

The chain combines TRBV7-2 with TRBJ2-7; D gene unclear. CDR3 size: 12 residues. Trimming pared 3 bases from V and 0 bases from J, leaving 3 bases between. The V gene's germline CDR1 is SGHTA and CDR2 FQGNSA. CDR3: CASSFSSYEQYF. The CDR3, as DNA: TGTGCCAGCAGCTTCAGCTCCTACGAGCAGTACTTC. Full variable domain (rest looked up from reference TRBV7-2 and TRBJ2-7): GAGVSQSPSNKVTEKGKDVELRCDPISGHTALYWYRQSLGQGLEFLIYFQGNSAPDKSGLPSDRFSAERTGGSVSTLTIQRTQQEDSAVYLCASSFSSYEQYFGPGTRLTVT.

This clone was observed a few times. The rearrangement uses TRBV7-2 and TRBJ1-2; D is ambiguous. Germline CDR1 reads SGHTA; CDR2 reads FQGNSA. Trimming stripped 5 bases from V and 5 bases from J, with 21 bases between. The CDR3 sequence is 16 residues long. The CDR3: CASSRFRAGQIYGYTF. CDR3 DNA sequence: TGTGCCAGCAGCCGTTTTAGGGCGGGTCAGATATATGGCTACACCTTC.

The V call is TRBV6-6, the J call TRBJ1-6; D is uncertain. Germline CDR1 reads MNHNY; CDR2 reads SVGAGI (reference sequence). The CDR3 runs 16 residues. Trimming shortened V by 5 bases and J by 9 bases, and 20 bases separated the two germline ends. The CDR3 DNA sequence: TGTGCCAGCAGTCAGACTTATGAGGGCTTGGGTTCACCCCTCCACTTT. Translation gives CASSQTYEGLGSPLHF.

This clone was seen only a few times. The genes are TRBV25-1 and TRBJ1-3; 7 bases map to TRBD1. CDR3 length equals 15 residues. Germline-derived CDR1 and CDR2 are MGHDK and SYGVNS. J lost 4 bases, V lost 5 bases, and 8 bases had no gene match. CDR3 amino acids: CASSRRQGRGNTIYF. The CDR3 region has the DNA TGTGCCAGCAGTAGACGACAGGGCCGGGGAAACACCATATATTTT.

This clone was recorded a few times. The genes are TRBV27 and TRBJ1-5, with TRBD1 identical over 9 bases. The CDR3 runs to 17 residues. Trimming at V came to 2 bases and at J to 9 bases, leaving 14 bases not matched to a gene. Germline V lookup: CDR1 MNHEY, CDR2 SMNVEV (reference sequence). The CDR3 nucleotides are TGTGCCAGCAGTTTAGCAAACCCGAGACAGGGGGGATCGCCCCAGCATTTT. Residues: CASSLANPRQGGSPQHF.

The chain is built from TRBV29-1 and TRBJ1-2, with TRBD1 identical over 9 bases. The CDR3 sequence is 14 residues long. Germline V lookup: CDR1 SQVTM, CDR2 ANQGSEA. J gave up 4 bases and V 1 base, and 4 bases lay outside the gene matches. DNA of the CDR3: TGCAGCGTTGAAGGGGGACAGGGTCTCTATGGCTACACCTTC. Protein sequence: CSVEGGQGLYGYTF.

This clone appeared a single time. The chain carries TRBV9 and TRBJ2-1, with 8 bases identical to TRBD2. CDR3 length: 14 amino acids. Germline lookup yields CDR1 SGDLS and CDR2 YYNGEE. After removal of 0 bases from V and 9 bases from J, the junction contained 5 bases not matched to a gene. CDR3 sequence: CASSVGGLEVEQFF. The DNA of the CDR3 is TGTGCCAGCAGCGTAGGGGGACTAGAAGTTGAGCAGTTCTTC.

This clone was seen a handful of times. The rearrangement uses TRBV5-1 and TRBJ2-6, with a possible D match to TRBD2 (5 bases). The V gene's germline CDR1 is SGHRS and CDR2 YFSETQ. The CDR3 totals 15 residues. Trimming pared 4 bases from V and 0 bases from J, leaving 8 bases between. The CDR3 DNA follows: TGCGCCAGCAGCCCGGGGTTCTCTGGGGCCAACGTCCTGACTTTC. Its protein is CASSPGFSGANVLTF.

This chain's CDR3 is CASSSLAGSYEQYF. The DNA of the CDR3 is TGTGCCAGTAGTAGCCTAGCGGGGTCCTACGAGCAGTACTTC. The rearrangement joins TRBV19 to TRBJ2-7; TRBD2 agrees at 9 bases. Germline V gives CDR1 LNHDA, CDR2 SQIVND (reference sequence). The ends lost 4 bases at V and 1 base at J; junction bases unmatched: 2. This CDR3 has 14 residues.

The V call is TRBV12-2, the J call TRBJ1-6; the table's D gene call, TRBD1, was not cross checked with the DNA. TRBV12-2 is assigned pseudogene status. The CDR3 is made up of 15 amino acids. In nucleotides, the CDR3 is TGTGCAAGTCGCCTGACAGGGGGCCGAAATTCACCCCTCCACTTT. Protein product: CASRLTGGRNSPLHF.

The chain combines TRBV5-6 with TRBJ2-1; D is possibly TRBD2 (6 bases). The V and J ends lost 0 bases and 7 bases respectively, with 8 bases between them. CDR3 size: 13 residues. Germline CDR1 is SGHDT and CDR2 is YYEEEE. CDR3: CASSLVGGNEQFF. The CDR3, as DNA: TGTGCCAGCAGCTTGGTTGGGGGGAATGAGCAGTTCTTC.

This clone has a handful of counts. This chain links TRBV7-9 with TRBJ1-2, with 8 bases that match TRBD1. The CDR3 runs to 14 residues. Per the germline V gene, CDR1 is SEHNR and CDR2 is FQNEAQ (reference sequence). Trimming removed 2 bases from V and 8 bases from J; junction bases left unmatched: 7. The CDR3, as DNA: TGTGCCAGCAGCTTACAGGGGGCCCGCAGGGGCTACACCTTC. Its protein is CASSLQGARRGYTF. The full variable domain, completed using reference TRBV7-9 and TRBJ1-2, is DTGVSQNPRHKITKRGQNVTFRCDPISEHNRLYWYRQTLGQGPEFLTYFQNEAQLEKSRLLSDRFSAERPKGSFSTLEIQRTEQGDSAMYLCASSLQGARRGYTFGSGTRLTVV.

This clone was seen a few times. The chain recombines TRBV6-5 with TRBJ2-2; D unresolved. Germline V gene data show CDR1 as MNHEY and CDR2 as SVGAGI. This CDR3 has 16 amino acids. V was trimmed by 2 bases and J by 6 bases, leaving 16 bases between them. DNA for the CDR3: TGTGCCAGCAGTTACCAAACCCGACTTACGCCCGGGGAGCTGTTTTTT. Its translation is CASSYQTRLTPGELFF.

This clone has only a few counts. The chain recombines TRBV5-4 with TRBJ2-3, with D unresolved. CDR3 length equals 15 residues. Germline V gene data show CDR1 as SGHNT and CDR2 as YYREEE (reference sequence). Trimming pared 4 bases from V and 0 bases from J, leaving 12 bases between. The CDR3 coding sequence is TGTGCCAGCAGCCAGAAAATCTCTAGCACAGATACGCAGTATTTT. Protein: CASSQKISSTDTQYF.

The chain carries TRBV14 and TRBJ1-2; no definite D call. V was shortened by 0 bases and J by 4 bases, with 12 bases between the two germline ends. CDR3 length: 15 residues. Germline V gene sequence: CDR1 SGHDN, CDR2 FVKESK. CDR3 residues: CASSQDPTDIYGYTF. The CDR3 DNA sequence: TGTGCCAGCAGCCAAGACCCAACAGATATCTATGGCTACACCTTC.

This clone was seen only a few times. This chain connects TRBV29-1 to TRBJ2-3; a possible D gene is TRBD2 (6 bases). Trimming removed 7 bases at V and 1 base at J, with 9 bases between. The CDR3 is made up of 12 amino acids. In germline, CDR1 is SQVTM, CDR2 ANQGSEA. The CDR3 spells CSGGDRTDTQYF. The CDR3 DNA is TGCAGCGGGGGGGATCGCACAGATACGCAGTATTTT.

This sequence joins TRBV18 and TRBJ2-1, with D tentatively TRBD2 (5 bases). This CDR3 is 16 amino acids long. From germline, CDR1 is KGHSH and CDR2 LQKENI. The V end was cut by 2 bases, the J end by 4 bases, with 15 bases between. CDR3 in amino acids: CASSPVDGGIYNEQFF. The CDR3 DNA follows: TGTGCCAGCTCACCAGTCGACGGAGGAATTTACAATGAGCAGTTCTTC.

This chain uses TRBV18 with TRBJ1-5; 9 nucleotides agree with TRBD1. The CDR3 loop spans 14 amino acids. V dropped 5 bases and J dropped 6; count of bases not matched to a gene: 5. Germline V gives CDR1 KGHSH, CDR2 LQKENI. The CDR3 loop is CASSGDRVSQPQHF. CDR3 nucleotide sequence: TGTGCCAGCTCAGGGGACAGGGTGAGTCAGCCCCAGCATTTT.

In this sample, this clone turned up a few times. This sequence joins TRBV5-4 and TRBJ2-2; 8 positions match TRBD1. The CDR3 is 12 residues long. Germline CDR1 is SGHNT and CDR2 is YYREEE (reference sequence). The V segment lost 9 bases and the J segment 7 bases; nucleotides outside the gene matches: 5. Written as DNA, the CDR3 is TGTGCCACCCGACAGGGGAGCGGGGAGCTGTTTTTT. It translates to CATRQGSGELFF.

The chain joins TRBV29-1 to TRBJ2-1; maybe TRBD2 (6 bases). Per germline, CDR1 SQVTM and CDR2 ANQGSEA. The CDR3 has 13 amino acids. Trimming removed 7 bases from V and 4 bases from J, with 14 bases in between. CDR3 loop: CSDRGLGYNEQFF. CDR3 DNA: TGCAGCGACCGGGGGTTAGGGTACAATGAGCAGTTCTTC.

The table lists this clone with a few counts. V gene TRBV7-2 combines with J gene TRBJ2-7; D is perhaps TRBD1 (6 bases). Germline V gene lookup returns CDR1 SGHTA and CDR2 FQGNSA. Trimming took 2 bases from V and 5 from J, leaving 16 bases between them. This CDR3 region has 15 residues. DNA of the CDR3: TGTGCCAGCAGCTTAAACAGGGATGGGCCCCACGAGCAGTACTTC. Its translation is CASSLNRDGPHEQYF. Using reference TRBV7-2 and TRBJ2-7 for the parts outside the CDR3, the full variable domain is GAGVSQSPSNKVTEKGKDVELRCDPISGHTALYWYRQSLGQGLEFLIYFQGNSAPDKSGLPSDRFSAERTGGSVSTLTIQRTQQEDSAVYLCASSLNRDGPHEQYFGPGTRLTVT.

This clone has only a few counts. This chain connects TRBV2 to TRBJ2-1, with 9 bases lining up with TRBD2. This CDR3 spans 15 amino acids. Unmatched junction bases numbered 10, after V lost 4 bases and J lost 9 bases. Germline V gives CDR1 SNHLY, CDR2 FYNNEI. CDR3 DNA sequence: TGTGCCAGCAGTGTACGAGCGGGGGGTTCCAGTGAGCAGTTCTTC. Translation: CASSVRAGGSSEQFF.

The chain employs TRBV30 and TRBJ1-2, with TRBD1 as a possible D gene (6 bases). The CDR3 loop spans 12 amino acids. Germline assignment: CDR1 GTSNPN and CDR2 SVGIG (reference sequence). Trimming left V 2 bases short and J 6 bases short, with 10 bases between. The DNA for the CDR3 is TGTGCCTGGAGTCTAGGGGGAGATGGCTACACCTTC. Protein sequence: CAWSLGGDGYTF. Filled out from reference TRBV30 and TRBJ1-2, the complete variable domain reads SQTIHQWPATLVQPVGSPLSLECTVEGTSNPNLYWYRQAAGRGLQLLFYSVGIGQISSEVPQNLSASRPQDRQFILSSKKLLLSDSGFYLCAWSLGGDGYTFGSGTRLTVV.

This clone was seen a handful of times. This chain joins TRBV10-3 and TRBJ1-2; D is undetermined. The CDR3 has 14 amino acids. Trimming took 0 bases from V and 2 from J, leaving 7 bases between them. Germline-derived CDR1 and CDR2 are ENHRY and SYGVKD. CDR3 sequence: CAISESYGNYGYTF. CDR3 in DNA: TGTGCCATCAGTGAGTCGTACGGGAACTATGGCTACACCTTC.

The chain joins TRBV29-1 to TRBJ1-4; possible D gene TRBD1, 5 bases. The CDR3 consists of 14 residues. Trimming pared 4 bases from V and 1 base from J, leaving 10 bases between. CDR1 and CDR2 (germline): SQVTM, ANQGSEA. DNA for the CDR3: TGCAGCGTTGTCCGGGGGGGAACTAATGAAAAACTGTTTTTT. The encoded protein is CSVVRGGTNEKLFF.